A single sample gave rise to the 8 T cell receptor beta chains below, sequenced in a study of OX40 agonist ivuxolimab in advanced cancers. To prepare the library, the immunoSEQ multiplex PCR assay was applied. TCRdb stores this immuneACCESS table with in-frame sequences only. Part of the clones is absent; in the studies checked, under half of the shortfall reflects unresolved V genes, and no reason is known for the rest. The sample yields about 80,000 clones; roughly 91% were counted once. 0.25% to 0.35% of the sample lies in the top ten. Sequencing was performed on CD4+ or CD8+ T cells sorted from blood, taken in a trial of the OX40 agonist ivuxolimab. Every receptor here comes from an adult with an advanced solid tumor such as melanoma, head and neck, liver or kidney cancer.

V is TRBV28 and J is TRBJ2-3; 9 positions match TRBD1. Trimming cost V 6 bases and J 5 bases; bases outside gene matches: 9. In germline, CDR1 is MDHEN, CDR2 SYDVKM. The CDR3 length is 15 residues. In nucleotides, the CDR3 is TGTGCCAGCAGCTTGGGACAGGGATTTGGAGATACGCAGTATTTT. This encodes CASSLGQGFGDTQYF.

The CDR3 nucleotides are TGTGCCAGCAGCCCTCAAGACTATGGCTACACCTTC. As protein: CASSPQDYGYTF. This chain joins TRBV7-2 and TRBJ1-2; D is unclear. The CDR3 is 12 residues long. V lost 5 bases and J lost 3, with 7 bases in between. The germline V gene has CDR1 SGHTA and CDR2 FQGNSA.

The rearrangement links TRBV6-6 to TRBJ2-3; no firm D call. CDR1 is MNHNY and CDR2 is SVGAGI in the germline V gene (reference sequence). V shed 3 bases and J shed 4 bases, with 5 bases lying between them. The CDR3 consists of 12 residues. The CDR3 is CASSYLADTQYF. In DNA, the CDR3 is TGTGCCAGCAGTTATTTAGCAGATACGCAGTATTTT.

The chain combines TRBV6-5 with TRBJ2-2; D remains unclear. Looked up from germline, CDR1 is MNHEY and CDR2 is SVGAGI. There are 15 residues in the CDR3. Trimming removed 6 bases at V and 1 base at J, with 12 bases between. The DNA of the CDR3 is TGTGCCAGCAGCCGCTATAGAAGGAACACCGGGGAGCTGTTTTTT. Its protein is CASSRYRRNTGELFF.

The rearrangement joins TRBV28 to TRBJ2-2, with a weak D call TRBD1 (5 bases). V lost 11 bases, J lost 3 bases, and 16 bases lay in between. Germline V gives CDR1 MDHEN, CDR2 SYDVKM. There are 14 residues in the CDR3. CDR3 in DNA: TGTGCCGGACAAAGGAGTCTCGACACCGGGGAGCTGTTTTTT. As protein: CAGQRSLDTGELFF.

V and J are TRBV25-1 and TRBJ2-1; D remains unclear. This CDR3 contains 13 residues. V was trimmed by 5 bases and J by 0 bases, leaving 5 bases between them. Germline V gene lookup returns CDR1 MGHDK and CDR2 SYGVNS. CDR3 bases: TGTGCCAGCAGTCACAGCTCCTACAATGAGCAGTTCTTC. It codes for CASSHSSYNEQFF.

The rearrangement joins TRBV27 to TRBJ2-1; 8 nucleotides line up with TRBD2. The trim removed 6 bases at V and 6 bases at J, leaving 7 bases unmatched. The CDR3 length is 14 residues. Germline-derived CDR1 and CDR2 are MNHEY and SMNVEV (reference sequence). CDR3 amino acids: CASSRTSSGNEQFF. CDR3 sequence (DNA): TGTGCCAGCAGCCGGACTAGCTCGGGCAATGAGCAGTTCTTC.

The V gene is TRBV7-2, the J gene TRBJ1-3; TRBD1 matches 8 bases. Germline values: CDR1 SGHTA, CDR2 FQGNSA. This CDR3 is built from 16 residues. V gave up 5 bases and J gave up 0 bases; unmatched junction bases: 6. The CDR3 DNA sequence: TGTGCCAGCAGCCCTCGACAGGGGAGCTCTGGAAACACCATATATTTT. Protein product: CASSPRQGSSGNTIYF. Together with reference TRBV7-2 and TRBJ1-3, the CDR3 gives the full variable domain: GAGVSQSPSNKVTEKGKDVELRCDPISGHTALYWYRQSLGQGLEFLIYFQGNSAPDKSGLPSDRFSAERTGGSVSTLTIQRTQQEDSAVYLCASSPRQGSSGNTIYFGEGSWLTVV.